These 32 T cell receptor beta chains originate from one sample sequenced in a study of T cells after yellow fever vaccination. TCRdb re-derived calls from the 5' RACE reads in MiXCR, one entry per CDR3 protein. The table includes 450,000 to 650,000 distinct CDR3 sequences, around a fifth detected once. The specimen was PBMCs, collected about 21 days after the first yellow fever vaccination. The receptor set was obtained from a man in his late teens or twenties who received the YFV17D yellow fever vaccine.

The table lists this clonotype with a few counts. This chain links TRBV11-1 with TRBJ2-1, with D tentatively TRBD1 (5 bases). Trimming shortened V by 5 bases and J by 2 bases, and 13 bases separated the two germline ends. From germline, CDR1 is SGHAT and CDR2 FQDESV (reference sequence). There are 15 residues in the CDR3. CDR3 loop: CASSPGQVAYNEQFF. CDR3 in DNA: TGTGCCAGCAGCCCAGGGCAGGTGGCCTACAATGAGCAGTTCTTC.

The chain carries TRBV4-1 and TRBJ1-2; unclear D gene. CDR1 is MGHRA and CDR2 is YSYEKL in the germline V gene. The CDR3 contains 15 residues. V gave up 4 bases and J gave up 6 bases, with 18 bases separating them. CDR3 sequence: CASSPSGEPFNGYTF. CDR3 sequence (DNA): TGCGCCAGCAGCCCCTCGGGAGAGCCTTTCAATGGCTACACCTTC.

There are a few counts of this clonotype. The genes are TRBV7-9 and TRBJ2-3, with 11 positions matching TRBD2. The trim removed 0 bases at V and 2 bases at J, leaving 1 base unmatched. The V gene's germline CDR1 is SEHNR and CDR2 FQNEAQ (reference sequence). CDR3 length: 16 amino acids. CDR3 in amino acids: CASSLASGGDTDTQYF. The CDR3 nucleotides are TGTGCCAGCAGCTTAGCTAGCGGGGGGGACACAGATACGCAGTATTTT.

The chain links TRBV20-1 to TRBJ1-6, with D tentatively TRBD1 (5 bases). Germline V CDR1 and CDR2: DFQATT, SNEGSKA (reference sequence). The CDR3 has 16 amino acids. The V and J ends lost 0 bases and 1 base respectively, with 10 bases between them. Here the CDR3 reads CSARDAGSSYNSPLHF. CDR3 in DNA: TGCAGTGCTAGAGACGCAGGGTCTTCCTATAATTCACCCCTCCACTTT.

This clonotype was detected a few times. V usage is TRBV6-2 or TRBV6-3 and J usage is TRBJ2-3; D uncertain. Germline V gene lookup returns CDR1 MNHEY and CDR2 SVGEGT. The CDR3 is 15 amino acids. Trimming removed 2 bases at V and 2 bases at J, with 11 bases between. CDR3 DNA sequence: TGTGCCAGCAGTTACCTCCAGGCCGACACAGATACGCAGTATTTT. Translated: CASSYLQADTDTQYF.

This clonotype was seen a few times. This sequence joins TRBV2 and TRBJ2-5; TRBD1 might be the D (6 bases). CDR1 and CDR2 from the germline V gene are SNHLY and FYNNEI. The germline V and J ends were trimmed by 10 bases and 3 bases, with 15 bases remaining between them. The CDR3 totals 13 residues. CDR3 bases: TGTGCCATTTACCTGGGACATGAAGAGACCCAGTACTTC. Translating gives CAIYLGHEETQYF.

The V gene is TRBV14, the J gene TRBJ1-1; D ambiguous. The CDR3 extends over 13 amino acids. V gave up 7 bases and J gave up 0 bases, with 9 bases separating them. Germline loops: CDR1 SGHDN, CDR2 FVKESK. As DNA, the CDR3 is TGTGCCAGCAAACAGATGCTGAACACTGAAGCTTTCTTT. Encoded protein: CASKQMLNTEAFF.

This clonotype was counted between two and nine times. The rearrangement uses TRBV6-5 and TRBJ2-5, with D perhaps assigned TRBD1 or TRBD2 (5 bases each). Germline V CDR1 and CDR2: MNHEY, SVGAGI. The V and J ends lost 8 bases and 4 bases respectively, with 23 bases between them. This CDR3 spans 16 amino acids. The CDR3 here is CASQSAASGGGETQYF. The CDR3 DNA reads as TGTGCCAGCCAATCAGCGGCTTCTGGTGGGGGAGAGACCCAGTACTTC.

The chain employs TRBV7-2 and TRBJ2-1; TRBD2 aligns across 9 bases. The trim removed 7 bases at V and 9 bases at J, leaving 13 bases unmatched. CDR3 length equals 15 residues. Per germline, CDR1 SGHTA and CDR2 FQGNSA. The CDR3 DNA reads TGTGCCAGCACCATAGGGCGGGGGGGCGCCGGTGAGCAGTTCTTC. This encodes CASTIGRGGAGEQFF.

This clonotype turned up a few times. This chain joins TRBV11-3 and TRBJ2-5; a weak D match, TRBD1 (5 bases). Germline CDR1 and CDR2: SGHNT and YENEEA. This CDR3 region has 15 residues. Trimming removed 0 bases at V and 5 bases at J, with 13 bases between. The CDR3 region has the DNA TGTGCCAGCAGCTTAGACGCAGGGCAGCAGGAGACCCAGTACTTC. Protein sequence: CASSLDAGQQETQYF.

J is TRBJ2-5 and V is TRBV5-1; 7 positions agree with TRBD2. Germline CDR1 SGHRS, CDR2 YFSETQ. The CDR3 runs 15 residues. After removal of 1 base from V and 5 bases from J, the junction contained 8 bases not matched to a gene. The CDR3 DNA is TGCGCCAGCAGCTTGTCCCGGGACGGGGGGGAGACCCAGTACTTC. Its translation is CASSLSRDGGETQYF. The entire variable domain, with the rest obtained from reference TRBV5-1 and TRBJ2-5, is as follows: KAGVTQTPRYLIKTRGQQVTLSCSPISGHRSVSWYQQTPGQGLQFLFEYFSETQRNKGNFPGRFSGRQFSNSRSEMNVSTLELGDSALYLCASSLSRDGGETQYFGPGTRLLVL.

V usage is TRBV18 and J usage is TRBJ2-1; D remains unclear. Trimming took 3 bases from V and 1 from J, leaving 10 bases between them. The CDR3 covers 15 residues. Germline CDR1 reads KGHSH; CDR2 reads LQKENI. CDR3 DNA sequence: TGTGCCAGCTCACCGGTGGCGGTTTCCTACAATGAGCAGTTCTTC. Translating gives CASSPVAVSYNEQFF.

This chain links TRBV7-2 with TRBJ1-1; D remains unclear. V was shortened by 0 bases and J by 2 bases, with 10 bases between the two germline ends. Germline lookup yields CDR1 SGHTA and CDR2 FQGNSA. This CDR3 spans 15 amino acids. CDR3 loop: CASSLAGLLNTEAFF. CDR3 sequence (DNA): TGTGCCAGCAGCTTAGCGGGGTTACTCAACACTGAAGCTTTCTTT.

This CDR3 is CAYTKGSAYNSPLHF. The CDR3 DNA follows: TGTGCGTATACCAAAGGGAGCGCCTATAATTCACCCCTCCACTTT. J is TRBJ1-6 and V is TRBV30; no definite D call. The CDR3 is 15 residues long. Germline lookup yields CDR1 GTSNPN and CDR2 SVGIG (reference sequence).

This clonotype was detected a few times. This chain links TRBV12-3 or TRBV12-4 with TRBJ1-1; D is undetermined. V gave up 3 bases and J gave up 11 bases, with 13 bases separating them. The CDR3 length is 12 residues. The CDR3 spells CASSLSRLRAFF. For the CDR3, the DNA is TGTGCCAGCAGTTTGAGCCGCCTACGGGCTTTCTTT.

The chain uses TRBV7-6 and TRBJ2-1, with 13 bases identical to TRBD2. J was trimmed by 6 bases and V by 5 bases; bases with no gene match: 7. The CDR3 runs to 16 residues. CDR1 and CDR2 from the germline V gene are SGHVS and FNYEAQ. CDR3 coding DNA: TGTGCCAGCAGCGCCACCGGGACTAGCGGGGCCAATGAGCAGTTCTTC. Amino acid sequence: CASSATGTSGANEQFF.

This clonotype came up a few times. The genes are TRBV28 and TRBJ2-6; D is perhaps TRBD1 (5 bases). The CDR3 loop spans 15 amino acids. V was trimmed by 3 bases and J by 0 bases, leaving 6 bases between them. CDR1 is MDHEN, CDR2 SYDVKM, per germline. CDR3 DNA: TGTGCCAGCAGTTTTACAGGCTCTGGGGCCAACGTCCTGACTTTC. Its protein is CASSFTGSGANVLTF.

The sample holds many counts of this clonotype. The chain has TRBV27 and TRBJ1-1; D call uncertain. This CDR3 has 13 residues. Germline lookup yields CDR1 MNHEY and CDR2 SMNVEV (reference sequence). V was shortened by 3 bases and J by 1 base, with 6 bases between the two germline ends. The CDR3 region is CASSFNPNTEAFF. CDR3 bases: TGTGCCAGCAGTTTCAACCCGAACACTGAAGCTTTCTTT.

The chain joins TRBV7-9 to TRBJ2-1; D is possibly TRBD2 (5 bases). V lost 4 bases and J 6 bases, leaving 7 bases between the germline ends. The CDR3 runs to 12 residues. The germline gives CDR1 SEHNR, CDR2 FQNEAQ (reference sequence). CDR3 bases: TGTGCCAGCAGCTCCGGGGTCAATGAGCAGTTCTTC. Translated: CASSSGVNEQFF.

The chain joins TRBV23-1 to TRBJ2-7, with a possible D match to TRBD1 (6 bases). TRBV23-1 is an ORF, with its function uncertain. Deletions cut 2 bases from V and 2 bases from J, with 16 bases between. The CDR3 has 16 residues. The CDR3 sequence: CASSQGDIRVPYEQYV. The CDR3 DNA follows: TGCGCCAGCAGTCAAGGGGACATCCGAGTTCCCTACGAGCAGTACGTC.

This sequence joins TRBV5-1 and TRBJ2-5, with 16 bases fitting TRBD2. Germline V gene sequence: CDR1 SGHRS, CDR2 YFSETQ. The CDR3 consists of 15 residues. Trimming removed 4 bases from V and 6 bases from J; junction bases left unmatched: 3. CDR3 protein: CASSGTSGGVKTQYF. In nucleotides, the CDR3 is TGCGCCAGCAGCGGGACTAGCGGGGGGGTTAAGACCCAGTACTTC. The whole variable domain, filled in from reference TRBV5-1 and TRBJ2-5, reads KAGVTQTPRYLIKTRGQQVTLSCSPISGHRSVSWYQQTPGQGLQFLFEYFSETQRNKGNFPGRFSGRQFSNSRSEMNVSTLELGDSALYLCASSGTSGGVKTQYFGPGTRLLVL.

This clonotype was counted a few times. The chain uses TRBV3-1 and TRBJ2-3; D gene ambiguous. Trimming pared 4 bases from V and 2 bases from J, leaving 13 bases between. Looked up from germline, CDR1 is LGHDT and CDR2 is YNNKEL (reference sequence). The CDR3 is 15 residues long. The CDR3 loop reads CASSPRLTPTDTQYF. The DNA for the CDR3 is TGTGCCAGCAGCCCGCGACTCACACCCACAGATACGCAGTATTTT.

This clonotype was observed a handful of times. The chain combines TRBV11-2 with TRBJ2-2; no clear D gene. The germline gives CDR1 SGHAT, CDR2 FQNNGV. V was shortened by 5 bases and J by 5 bases, with 9 bases between the two germline ends. There are 13 residues in the CDR3. CDR3 sequence (DNA): TGTGCCAGCAGCAATCTGAGGACCGGGGAGCTGTTTTTT. As protein: CASSNLRTGELFF.

This clonotype was found a few times. J is TRBJ2-3 and V is TRBV11-2, with D possibly matching TRBD2 (6 bases). Between the trimmed V and J ends, which lost 4 bases and 3 bases, there was a span of 11 bases. Looked up from germline, CDR1 is SGHAT and CDR2 is FQNNGV. This CDR3 is 14 amino acids long. The CDR3: CASSWRGLTDTQYF. As DNA, the CDR3 is TGTGCCAGCAGCTGGAGGGGCCTTACAGATACGCAGTATTTT. The full variable domain, rest sourced from reference TRBV11-2 and TRBJ2-3, is EAGVAQSPRYKIIEKRQSVAFWCNPISGHATLYWYQQILGQGPKLLIQFQNNGVVDDSQLPKDRFSAERLKGVDSTLKIQPAKLEDSAVYLCASSWRGLTDTQYFGPGTRLTVL.

V and J are TRBV10-3 and TRBJ2-1; 11 bases align to TRBD2. CDR3 length equals 13 residues. The V gene's germline CDR1 is ENHRY and CDR2 SYGVKD. Trimming at V came to 11 bases and at J to 9 bases, leaving 9 bases not matched to a gene. The CDR3 sequence: CAVTSGASGEQFF. The CDR3 bases are TGTGCCGTGACTAGCGGGGCCTCGGGTGAGCAGTTCTTC.

This clonotype was detected only a few times. This chain uses TRBV7-9 with TRBJ1-2; 7 bases are shared with TRBD1. Germline assignment: CDR1 SEHNR and CDR2 FQNEAQ (reference sequence). The CDR3 runs to 15 residues. After removal of 5 bases from V and 2 bases from J, the junction contained 8 bases not matched to a gene. CDR3 bases: TGTGCCAGCAGCCGGGGACAGCCTCTAAACTATGGCTACACCTTC. This gives the protein CASSRGQPLNYGYTF.

J is TRBJ2-5 and V is TRBV4-1, with D maybe TRBD2 (5 bases). Germline lookup yields CDR1 MGHRA and CDR2 YSYEKL. This CDR3 region has 15 residues. V lost 1 base, J lost 5 bases, and 14 bases lay in between. The CDR3 loop reads CASSQVWELRETQYF. Here the CDR3 DNA reads TGCGCCAGCAGCCAAGTGTGGGAGCTCAGGGAGACCCAGTACTTC.

This clonotype appeared once. This chain uses TRBV7-2 with TRBJ2-2; D is perhaps TRBD1 (5 bases). The CDR3 covers 15 residues. Per germline, CDR1 SGHTA and CDR2 FQGNSA. V shed 4 bases and J shed 9 bases, with 18 bases lying between them. The chain's CDR3 is CASSSLAQGPRELFF. CDR3 in DNA: TGTGCCAGCAGCTCCTTAGCCCAGGGTCCCCGGGAGCTGTTTTTT.

The rearrangement links TRBV7-9 to TRBJ1-6; a possible D gene is TRBD1 (5 bases). The ends were cut back, 0 bases at V and 9 bases at J, with 12 bases in the middle. Per the germline V gene, CDR1 is SEHNR and CDR2 is FQNEAQ (reference sequence). This CDR3 contains 15 residues. In nucleotides, the CDR3 is TGTGCCAGCAGCTTAGCGGGGCCAGGGCGTTCACCCCTCCACTTT. Residues: CASSLAGPGRSPLHF.

The chain is built from TRBV6-5 and TRBJ2-2; D remains unclear. V dropped 0 bases and J dropped 7 bases, with 12 bases sitting between them. Per germline, CDR1 MNHEY and CDR2 SVGAGI. CDR3 length: 15 amino acids. The CDR3 is CASSYSHGVFGELFF. The CDR3 coding sequence is TGTGCCAGCAGTTACTCTCATGGGGTCTTCGGGGAGCTGTTTTTT.

This chain joins TRBV6-1 and TRBJ1-4; TRBD1 agrees at 9 bases. Germline CDR1 and CDR2: MNHNS and SASEGT. CDR3 length equals 14 residues. Losses at the gene ends were 4 bases for V and 4 bases for J; bases not matched to a gene: 1. For the CDR3, the DNA is TGTGCCAGCAGTGGACAGGGGGGTAATGAAAAACTGTTTTTT. Residues: CASSGQGGNEKLFF.

V and J are TRBV5-1 and TRBJ1-1, with D hard to call. The germline gives CDR1 SGHRS, CDR2 YFSETQ. The CDR3 covers 16 residues. Trimming stripped 4 bases from V and 7 bases from J, with 23 bases between. This CDR3 is CASSPGAGFGQIEAFF. The CDR3 DNA sequence: TGCGCCAGCAGCCCGGGCGCCGGCTTTGGGCAGATTGAAGCTTTCTTT.